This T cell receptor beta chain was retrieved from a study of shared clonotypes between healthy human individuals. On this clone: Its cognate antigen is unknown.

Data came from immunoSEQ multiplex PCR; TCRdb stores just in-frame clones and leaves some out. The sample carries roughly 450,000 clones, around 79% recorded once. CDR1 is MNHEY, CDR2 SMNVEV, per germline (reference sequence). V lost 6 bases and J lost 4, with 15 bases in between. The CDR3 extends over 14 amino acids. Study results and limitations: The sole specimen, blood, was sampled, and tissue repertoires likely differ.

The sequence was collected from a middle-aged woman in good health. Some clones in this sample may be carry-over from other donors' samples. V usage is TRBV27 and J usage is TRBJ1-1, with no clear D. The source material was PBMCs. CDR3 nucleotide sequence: TGTGCCAGCAGGGACCCGGGAAGGTCCACTGAAGCTTTCTTT. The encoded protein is CASRDPGRSTEAFF.